Each of the 27 T cell receptor beta chains below was sequenced from the same sample in a study of beta chain features in type 1 diabetes. The antigens these receptors bind are not known. Sequenced material consisted of expressed TCRB transcripts (all of the isolated RNA was reverse transcribed). Data came from immunoSEQ multiplex PCR; TCRdb stores just in-frame clones and leaves some out. The table records some 370,000 clones, 9.6% of them present only once. Whole-study findings and limits: Within each of all four CD4+ subsets, Type 1 diabetes patients had TCRB CDR3s that were moderately but significantly shorter.

Sequencing was done on a sample of central memory CD4+ T cells from blood. These TCRs come from a man aged 25-45 years with type 1 diabetes.

This clone showed up just a few times. J is TRBJ2-7 and V is TRBV10-2; D is perhaps TRBD2 (6 bases). Trimming shortened V by 3 bases and J by 4 bases, and 13 bases separated the two germline ends. The length of the CDR3 is 14 residues. Germline V gene lookup returns CDR1 WSHSY and CDR2 SAAADI. This CDR3 reads CASSDVGAGYEQYF. The CDR3 DNA sequence: TGCGCCAGCAGTGATGTCGGGGCGGGATACGAGCAGTACTTC.

The chain has TRBV28 and TRBJ1-5; D possibly corresponds to TRBD1 (5 bases). CDR1 MDHEN and CDR2 SYDVKM come from the germline V gene. V lost 7 bases and J lost 0, with 16 bases in between. CDR3 size: 16 residues. The CDR3 sequence: CASIPRGTGSNQPQHF. The CDR3 bases are TGTGCCAGCATCCCCCGGGGGACGGGTAGCAATCAGCCCCAGCATTTT.

The V call is TRBV28, the J call TRBJ2-1; 8 nucleotides align to TRBD2. CDR3 length: 15 amino acids. V was clipped by 5 bases and J by 4 bases; unmatched bases: 7. CDR1 and CDR2 from the germline V gene are MDHEN and SYDVKM. The CDR3 DNA sequence: TGTGCCAGCAGTCCAGCGGGAGCTCGATACAATGAGCAGTTCTTC. Residues: CASSPAGARYNEQFF.

This clone was recorded a few times. V is TRBV19 and J is TRBJ2-5; TRBD2 aligns across 12 bases. Trimming at V came to 4 bases and at J to 5 bases, leaving 8 bases not matched to a gene. The CDR3 extends over 16 amino acids. Germline CDR1 is LNHDA and CDR2 is SQIVND (reference sequence). This chain's CDR3 is CASSTLAGGPRETQYF. The CDR3 DNA is TGTGCCAGTAGTACCCTAGCGGGAGGGCCGCGGGAGACCCAGTACTTC.

The chain is built from TRBV7-9 and TRBJ2-1; 8 nucleotides agree with TRBD1. CDR1 and CDR2 from the germline V gene are SEHNR and FQNEAQ (reference sequence). This CDR3 region has 12 residues. V shed 5 bases and J 13 bases; nucleotides not matched to a gene: 7. CDR3 region: CASSLDRAIQFF. The CDR3 nucleotides are TGTGCCAGCAGCCTGGACAGGGCTATACAGTTCTTC.

This clone was seen ten or more times. The chain couples TRBV7-9 to TRBJ2-1; 9 bases align to TRBD2. The CDR3 has 17 residues. Germline values: CDR1 SEHNR, CDR2 FQNEAQ (reference sequence). Trimming removed 1 base from V and 9 bases from J; junction bases left unmatched: 13. The CDR3 loop is CASSLGFGGRAASEQFF. The CDR3 nucleotides are TGTGCCAGCAGCTTAGGTTTCGGCGGGAGGGCCGCCTCTGAGCAGTTCTTC.

This clone was seen a handful of times. The rearrangement uses TRBV27 and TRBJ1-1; D uncertain. V dropped 0 bases and J dropped 8 bases, with 16 bases sitting between them. Per the germline V gene, CDR1 is MNHEY and CDR2 is SMNVEV (reference sequence). The CDR3 is made up of 15 amino acids. CDR3 region: CASSLSVPPAGEAFF. In DNA form, the CDR3 reads TGTGCCAGCAGTTTATCAGTCCCCCCGGCCGGGGAAGCTTTCTTT.

The chain recombines TRBV7-8 with TRBJ1-5; D remains unclear. Germline assignment: CDR1 SGHVS and CDR2 FQNEAQ. Trimming shortened V by 3 bases and J by 4 bases, and 13 bases separated the two germline ends. The CDR3 spans 15 residues. The CDR3 bases are TGTGCCAGCAGCTTCTCAGACCCTTCTAATCAGCCCCAGCATTTT. Translated, it gives CASSFSDPSNQPQHF.

This clone has a count of ten or more. The V call is TRBV28, the J call TRBJ2-1; tentatively, D is TRBD2 (5 bases). The CDR3 runs to 16 residues. Germline V gene sequence: CDR1 MDHEN, CDR2 SYDVKM. The V and J ends lost 5 bases and 0 bases respectively, with 14 bases between them. CDR3 protein: CASSPPRGSSYNEQFF. For the CDR3, the DNA is TGTGCCAGCAGTCCTCCTCGAGGGAGCTCCTACAATGAGCAGTTCTTC.

This clone was observed a few times. The rearrangement uses TRBV11-1 and TRBJ2-5; no firm D call. Germline V gives CDR1 SGHAT, CDR2 FQDESV (reference sequence). This CDR3 region has 13 residues. Trimming cost V 3 bases and J 2 bases, with 7 bases left between them. The DNA of the CDR3 is TGTGCCAGCAGCTTCGGCAGACAAGAGACCCAGTACTTC. Encoded protein: CASSFGRQETQYF.

This clone occurred a few times. This sequence joins TRBV28 and TRBJ1-1; 10 nucleotides line up with TRBD1. The CDR3 has 14 amino acids. V dropped 6 bases and J dropped 11; count of bases not matched to a gene: 12. CDR1 is MDHEN, CDR2 SYDVKM, per germline. CDR3 sequence (DNA): TGTGCCAGCAGCCCGACAGGGGGCGCGTCGGTGGCTTTCTTT. This encodes CASSPTGGASVAFF.

This clone was seen a few times. The CDR3 DNA follows: TGTGCCAGCAGACAAGGGTGGAATGAGCAGTTCTTC. Protein product: CASRQGWNEQFF. This chain joins TRBV28 and TRBJ2-1; D remains unclear. This CDR3 contains 12 residues. V dropped 6 bases and J dropped 7 bases, with 10 bases sitting between them. Germline V gene data show CDR1 as MDHEN and CDR2 as SYDVKM.

J is TRBJ1-5 and V is TRBV5-1; 12 nucleotides agree with TRBD1. The J segment lost 5 bases and the V segment lost 3 bases, leaving 3 bases of the junction unmatched. The germline gives CDR1 SGHRS, CDR2 YFSETQ. CDR3 size: 15 residues. This CDR3 reads CASSSGQGAYQPQHF. CDR3 in DNA: TGCGCCAGCAGCTCGGGACAGGGGGCGTATCAGCCCCAGCATTTT.

This clone was seen only a few times. This chain connects TRBV28 to TRBJ2-2, with 13 positions matching TRBD2. Germline CDR1 is MDHEN and CDR2 is SYDVKM. There are 17 residues in the CDR3. With 6 bases clipped from V and 1 base from J, the junction kept 5 bases outside the gene matches. This CDR3 is CASRGLAGARNTGELFF. The CDR3 coding sequence is TGTGCCAGCAGAGGACTAGCGGGAGCAAGGAACACCGGGGAGCTGTTTTTT.

This clone has just a few counts. The chain uses TRBV7-2 and TRBJ1-1, with 8 bases lining up with TRBD1. J was trimmed by 6 bases and V by 3 bases; bases with no gene match: 3. From germline, CDR1 is SGHTA and CDR2 FQGNSA. The CDR3 sequence is 13 residues long. The CDR3 spells CASSLAGGPEAFF. CDR3 nucleotide sequence: TGTGCCAGCAGCTTGGCAGGGGGCCCTGAAGCTTTCTTT.

This clone came up a few times. The chain employs TRBV14 and TRBJ2-6; the D call may be TRBD1 or TRBD2 (6 bases each). Trimming took off 0 bases at V and 4 bases at J, with 13 bases between the two ends. The germline V gene has CDR1 SGHDN and CDR2 FVKESK. The CDR3 runs 17 residues. CDR3 loop: CASSQERGATGANVLTF. CDR3 DNA: TGTGCCAGCAGCCAAGAAAGGGGGGCGACCGGGGCCAACGTCCTGACTTTC.

This clone was counted a single time. The chain links TRBV27 to TRBJ1-3; D gene ambiguous. V lost 3 bases and J 4 bases, leaving 10 bases between the germline ends. The CDR3 length is 14 residues. Germline-derived CDR1 and CDR2 are MNHEY and SMNVEV (reference sequence). CDR3 DNA: TGTGCCAGCAGTTTCGGAAGGTACGGAAACACCATATATTTT. This codes for CASSFGRYGNTIYF.

The chain carries TRBV6-6 and TRBJ2-5, with a possible D match to TRBD1 (6 bases). Trimming took off 6 bases at V and 4 bases at J, with 12 bases between the two ends. CDR1 is MNHNY and CDR2 is SVGAGI in the germline V gene (reference sequence). The CDR3 covers 13 residues. The DNA of the CDR3 is TGTGCCAGCAGGCGCAGGGGCGCAGAGACCCAGTACTTC. Translating gives CASRRRGAETQYF.

The chain recombines TRBV11-2 with TRBJ2-1; 12 bases fit TRBD2. Trimming cost V 3 bases and J 9 bases; bases outside gene matches: 6. The CDR3 length is 15 residues. Germline loops: CDR1 SGHAT, CDR2 FQNNGV. The CDR3 DNA is TGTGCCAGCAGCTTGACTAGCGGGAGTCTTGGTGAGCAGTTCTTC. It translates to CASSLTSGSLGEQFF.

In regard to this clone: This specimen includes other DNA sequences encoding the same CDR3. The chain is built from TRBV6-5 and TRBJ1-2; 9 positions agree with TRBD1. Germline V gene sequence: CDR1 MNHEY, CDR2 SVGAGI. This CDR3 spans 13 amino acids. The J segment lost 6 bases and the V segment lost 5 bases, leaving 4 bases of the junction unmatched. This CDR3 is CASSPRDRDGYTF. The CDR3 region has the DNA TGTGCCAGCAGTCCCCGGGACAGGGATGGCTACACCTTC.

This clone has only a few counts. In DNA, the CDR3 is TGTGCCTGGGGATGGCTTATCCCAGGGGGGACAACCACGCCACCCCTCCACTTT. Amino acid sequence: CAWGWLIPGGTTTPPLHF. The chain is built from TRBV30 and TRBJ1-6; TRBD1 matches 7 bases. V shed 5 bases and J 11 bases; nucleotides not matched to a gene: 24. The CDR3 spans 18 residues. The germline gives CDR1 GTSNPN, CDR2 SVGIG (reference sequence).

This clone was seen a handful of times. The rearrangement uses TRBV6-5 and TRBJ2-3; D may be TRBD2 (6 bases). V dropped 6 bases and J dropped 3 bases, with 13 bases sitting between them. Germline values: CDR1 MNHEY, CDR2 SVGAGI. The CDR3 sequence is 14 residues long. The CDR3 DNA sequence: TGTGCCAGCAGGCGGGGCCGTTTGACAGATACGCAGTATTTT. Protein: CASRRGRLTDTQYF.

V usage is TRBV18 and J usage is TRBJ2-3, with D maybe TRBD1 (5 bases). The V and J ends lost 3 bases and 0 bases respectively, with 10 bases between them. CDR1 and CDR2 (germline): KGHSH, LQKENI. This CDR3 has 15 amino acids. The CDR3 DNA is TGTGCCAGCTCACCCGACAGTTTAAGCACAGATACGCAGTATTTT. It yields the protein CASSPDSLSTDTQYF.

This clone has more than one count but fewer than ten. The chain joins TRBV7-6 to TRBJ2-1, with a tentative D call TRBD2 (5 bases). This CDR3 is built from 15 residues. Germline V gene lookup returns CDR1 SGHVS and CDR2 FNYEAQ. Trimming removed 3 bases at V and 0 bases at J, with 9 bases between. This chain's CDR3 is CASSLTGSSYNEQFF. The CDR3 DNA sequence: TGTGCCAGCAGCTTGACGGGGTCCTCCTACAATGAGCAGTTCTTC.

V gene TRBV30 combines with J gene TRBJ2-1; TRBD1 matches 9 bases. CDR1 is GTSNPN, CDR2 SVGIG, per germline (reference sequence). The V and J ends lost 5 bases and 2 bases, in that order; junction bases with no gene match: 4. CDR3 size: 14 residues. This chain's CDR3 is CAWPRDRAYNEQFF. DNA of the CDR3: TGTGCCTGGCCCCGGGACAGGGCCTACAATGAGCAGTTCTTC.

This clone has more than one count but fewer than ten. The genes are TRBV6-1 and TRBJ1-2, with D possibly matching TRBD1 (6 bases). Germline CDR1 MNHNS, CDR2 SASEGT. This CDR3 has 13 amino acids. The V and J ends lost 2 bases and 8 bases respectively, with 12 bases between them. The CDR3 nucleotides read TGTGCCAGCAGTGAATACAAGGACAGCGGCTACACCTTC. Translation gives CASSEYKDSGYTF.

The sample holds a few counts of this clone. V usage is TRBV19 and J usage is TRBJ1-1, with D maybe TRBD1 (5 bases). CDR1 is LNHDA and CDR2 is SQIVND in the germline V gene (reference sequence). The CDR3 runs to 16 residues. V lost 3 bases to trimming and J lost 5 bases, with 19 bases between them. The CDR3 protein is CASSIWGRVRGTEAFF. The CDR3 nucleotides are TGTGCCAGTAGTATTTGGGGCCGAGTGCGGGGGACTGAAGCTTTCTTT.